This entry lists 19 T cell receptor beta chains sequenced from one sample in a study of blood T cells in healthy people across ages. Primers used in a second PCR of roughly 6 to 11 cycles were a sample-barcoded 5' primer and a J-beta primer mix. TCRdb reprocessed the 5' RACE reads via MiXCR and lists one record per CDR3 protein. The top ten hold about 19% of the sample, which has about 1 million distinct CDR3 sequences, more than 35% seen once. The sample was blood. Source of these receptors: a woman aged 60-75 years in good health.

The V and J genes are TRBV9 and TRBJ1-1; D is uncertain. With 0 bases removed from V and 7 bases from J, the gap between germline ends came to 13 bases. The CDR3 has 14 residues. Germline V gene data show CDR1 as SGDLS and CDR2 as YYNGEE. The CDR3 region is CASSVDVVADEAFF. CDR3 in DNA: TGTGCCAGCAGCGTAGATGTTGTGGCAGATGAAGCTTTCTTT.

This clonotype was observed a handful of times. The rearrangement joins TRBV28 to TRBJ1-2; 9 bases agree with TRBD1. The V gene end was trimmed by 6 bases and the J gene end by 7 bases; junction bases not matched to a gene: 6. This CDR3 region has 13 residues. Looked up from germline, CDR1 is MDHEN and CDR2 is SYDVKM. The CDR3 protein is CASRSDRGRGYTF. DNA of the CDR3: TGTGCCAGCAGATCGGACAGGGGTCGTGGCTACACCTTC.

Only a few counts were recorded for this clonotype. J is TRBJ1-4 and V is TRBV28; D unresolved. The CDR3 is 12 amino acids. The germline V gene has CDR1 MDHEN and CDR2 SYDVKM. Trimming left V 4 bases short and J 8 bases short, with 8 bases between. This chain's CDR3 is CASSYLQEKLFF. The CDR3 region has the DNA TGTGCCAGCAGTTACCTGCAGGAAAAACTGTTTTTT.

The chain joins TRBV29-1 to TRBJ2-5; 7 positions agree with TRBD1. Trimming cost V 7 bases and J 5 bases; bases outside gene matches: 7. Germline CDR1 is SQVTM and CDR2 is ANQGSEA. The CDR3 length is 12 residues. This chain's CDR3 is CSGQGVGETQYF. CDR3 nucleotide sequence: TGCAGCGGGCAGGGGGTGGGGGAGACCCAGTACTTC.

Comments on this clonotype: This clone may be a read error of a much larger clone one base away. CDR3 sequence (DNA): TGTGCCATCAGTGAACACCGGGCTAAAGAGGCCCAGTACTTC. Its protein product is CAISEHRAKEAQYF. This chain joins TRBV10-3 and TRBJ2-5; D unresolved. In germline, CDR1 is ENHRY, CDR2 SYGVKD. This CDR3 is 14 amino acids long.

The chain joins TRBV6-5 to TRBJ2-3; D ambiguous. Deletions cut 5 bases from V and 4 bases from J, with 13 bases between. CDR1 and CDR2 from the germline V gene are MNHEY and SVGAGI. The CDR3 length is 14 residues. In nucleotides, the CDR3 is TGTGCCAGCAGTGACATGTCTGGGGCAGATACGCAGTATTTT. This gives the protein CASSDMSGADTQYF.

There are a few counts of this clonotype. The genes are TRBV18 and TRBJ2-3; D gene uncertain. Germline V gives CDR1 KGHSH, CDR2 LQKENI. This CDR3 contains 11 residues. The ends were cut back, 7 bases at V and 2 bases at J, with 4 bases in the middle. CDR3 sequence: CASLNTDTQYF. CDR3 sequence (DNA): TGTGCCAGCTTAAACACAGATACGCAGTATTTT.

The CDR3 DNA follows: TGTGCCAGCAGTTTAAGCAGGACTCAGGCCCTCCACTTT. It specifies CASSLSRTQALHF. The rearrangement links TRBV28 to TRBJ1-6; D gene unclear. CDR3 length equals 13 residues. V lost 2 bases and J 14 bases, leaving 13 bases between the germline ends. Germline lookup yields CDR1 MDHEN and CDR2 SYDVKM.

The chain joins TRBV29-1 to TRBJ1-1; 11 bases are shared with TRBD1. Germline V gene sequence: CDR1 SQVTM, CDR2 ANQGSEA. The CDR3 sequence is 14 residues long. Losses at the gene ends were 7 bases for V and 4 bases for J; bases not matched to a gene: 8. The DNA for the CDR3 is TGCAGCGCTGCCCCCGGGACAGGGGGCACTGAAGCTTTCTTT. This gives the protein CSAAPGTGGTEAFF.

The chain joins TRBV20-1 to TRBJ2-1; D call uncertain. Trimming removed 5 bases at V and 0 bases at J, with 8 bases between. The V gene's germline CDR1 is DFQATT and CDR2 SNEGSKA (reference sequence). This CDR3 contains 13 residues. CDR3 sequence reads: CSAPSGSYNEQFF. The CDR3 nucleotides read TGCAGTGCTCCATCGGGCTCCTACAATGAGCAGTTCTTC.

V is TRBV20-1 and J is TRBJ2-5; weak D call: TRBD1 (5 bases). The CDR3 runs to 14 residues. V was clipped by 4 bases and J by 5 bases, with 17 bases between them. CDR1 is DFQATT and CDR2 is SNEGSKA in the germline V gene (reference sequence). CDR3 in DNA: TGCAGTGCTAATAGGGGCCAGCCTCGGGAGACCCAGTACTTC. Protein product: CSANRGQPRETQYF.

This clonotype has just a few counts. V and J are TRBV29-1 and TRBJ2-4; no definite D call. This CDR3 has 15 residues. Germline V CDR1 and CDR2: SQVTM, ANQGSEA. Trimming stripped 4 bases from V and 0 bases from J, with 13 bases between. The CDR3 sequence is CSVADGFLAKNIQYF. CDR3 DNA: TGCAGCGTTGCGGACGGATTCCTAGCCAAAAACATTCAGTACTTC.

This chain connects TRBV9 to TRBJ2-7; D call uncertain. Germline lookup yields CDR1 SGDLS and CDR2 YYNGEE. V shed 4 bases and J shed 7 bases, with 21 bases lying between them. The CDR3 loop spans 15 amino acids. CDR3 amino acids: CASSSITNSYNEQYF. The CDR3 coding sequence is TGTGCCAGCAGCAGTATAACAAACTCCTACAATGAGCAGTACTTC.

The chain has TRBV7-2 and TRBJ2-7; 13 positions agree with TRBD2. The V gene end was trimmed by 5 bases and the J gene end by 1 base; junction bases not matched to a gene: 5. This CDR3 has 16 amino acids. CDR1 and CDR2 from the germline V gene are SGHTA and FQGNSA. CDR3 loop: CASSPRLAGGSYEQYF. In DNA form, the CDR3 reads TGTGCCAGCAGCCCACGACTAGCGGGGGGTTCCTACGAGCAGTACTTC.

The V and J genes are TRBV20-1 and TRBJ2-7; D not certain. Germline V gene data show CDR1 as DFQATT and CDR2 as SNEGSKA (reference sequence). The ends were cut back, 3 bases at V and 7 bases at J, with 19 bases in the middle. This CDR3 spans 14 amino acids. The CDR3: CSARLYCRPNEQYF. The CDR3 coding sequence is TGCAGTGCTAGGTTGTATTGCAGGCCTAATGAGCAGTACTTC.

This sequence joins TRBV9 and TRBJ2-3; 16 nucleotides agree with TRBD2. Trimming removed 1 base from V and 4 bases from J; junction bases left unmatched: 6. CDR1 SGDLS and CDR2 YYNGEE come from the germline V gene. CDR3 size: 18 residues. CDR3 residues: CASSVLGLAGGRADTQYF. The CDR3 nucleotides read TGTGCCAGCAGCGTATTGGGACTAGCGGGAGGGAGAGCAGATACGCAGTATTTT.

The V and J genes are TRBV11-2 and TRBJ2-7, with TRBD2 matching over 14 bases. Germline V gives CDR1 SGHAT, CDR2 FQNNGV. J lost 3 bases, V lost 5 bases, and 3 bases had no gene match. This CDR3 has 15 amino acids. The CDR3 sequence: CASSRLAGGFYEQYF. As DNA, the CDR3 is TGTGCCAGCAGCCGACTAGCGGGAGGGTTCTACGAGCAGTACTTC.

This clonotype was recorded many times. The chain carries TRBV6-5 and TRBJ2-5; 10 bases agree with TRBD1. The CDR3 totals 19 residues. Per germline, CDR1 MNHEY and CDR2 SVGAGI. V gave up 4 bases and J gave up 1 base; unmatched junction bases: 15. The CDR3 protein is CASSSDRGGVAGFQETQYF. DNA for the CDR3: TGTGCCAGCAGTTCGGACAGGGGGGGAGTAGCGGGTTTCCAAGAGACCCAGTACTTC.

The chain combines TRBV2 with TRBJ1-2; D is uncertain. The V end was cut by 8 bases, the J end by 0 bases, with 16 bases between. Germline CDR1 is SNHLY and CDR2 is FYNNEI. This CDR3 spans 15 amino acids. The CDR3 protein is CASGRRAEANYGYTF. The CDR3 region has the DNA TGTGCCAGCGGGCGTAGGGCAGAAGCTAACTATGGCTACACCTTC.